This entry is about one TCR beta chain. The antigen remains unidentified. The sample comes from a study of blood T cells in healthy people across ages. Study-wide results and limits: When set beside aged donors, long-lived donors presented more naive CD4+ cells and higher diversity. TCR beta diversity, measured per million T cells, fell in a roughly linear way with age.

Then a second PCR, running roughly 7 to 11 cycles, was carried out with a sample-barcoded 5' primer and a J-beta primer mix. TCRdb ran MiXCR on the 5' RACE reads and lists one entry per CDR3 protein. The table has 1.5 million or so distinct CDR3 sequences, around two fifths seen once. Germline V gene lookup returns CDR1 MDHEN and CDR2 SYDVKM. The CDR3 runs to 13 residues. The J gene is TRBJ2-4, the V gene TRBV28; the match to TRBD1 covers 7 bases. The end of the DNA aligns better with TRBJ2-7, so the J call may be wrong. Source material: blood. This TCR was sampled from a woman between 18 and 29 years old in good health. The CDR3 loop reads CASIGTAAYEQYF. For the CDR3, the DNA is TGTGCCAGCATTGGGACAGCAGCCTACGAGCAGTACTTC.